This T cell receptor (beta chain) was sequenced during a study of OX40 agonist ivuxolimab in advanced cancers. Study-level background: It was permissible to have had prior anti-PD-1, anti-PD-L1 or anti-CTLA-4 therapy, and over 35% had some.

A few counts support this clone. The antigen is not known. Study results and caveats: Dosing at 0.1 to 3.0 mg/kg was accompanied by clonal expansion of CD4+ and CD8+ blood T cells by week 6. CD8+ T cells averaged more expanded clones than CD4+.

Generated by immunoSEQ multiplex PCR, the TCRdb table keeps only in-frame clones and is missing some. The sample carries 77,000 or so clones, 90% recorded once. Sequenced material: CD4+ or CD8+ T cells sorted from blood, taken in a trial of the OX40 agonist ivuxolimab. The TCR comes from an adult with an advanced solid tumor such as melanoma, head and neck, liver or kidney cancer.

The CDR3 DNA reads TGTGCCAGTAGTGCCGGGGCCCGGGATGTTAACACTGAAGCTTTCTTT. This codes for CASSAGARDVNTEAFF. J is TRBJ1-1 and V is TRBV19; the D gene is possibly TRBD1 (5 bases). This CDR3 is 16 amino acids long. V lost 5 bases and J 2 bases, leaving 18 bases between the germline ends. Germline V gene lookup returns CDR1 LNHDA and CDR2 SQIVND (reference sequence).